This T cell receptor (beta chain) was captured in a study of response to subunit inactivated influenza vaccine (dated by TCRdb to the late 2010s). About the study as a whole: To follow how T cells responded to a trivalent subunit inactivated influenza vaccine, the researchers relied on deep quantitative profiling of the T cell receptor repertoire. What the authors observed across the whole study: The authors proposed that each seasonal influenza vaccination may bring in only a limited number of new T cells.

This clonotype turned up a few times. It has no known antigen specificity. The record has no base qualities; no much larger clone is one base away. Library preparation used RT-PCR. Data came from an Illumina HiSeq 2500. TCRdb ran its own pipeline on the public reads, namely fastp trimming at Q25 and MiXCR clone calling, and kept in-frame beta chains. When rows share a CDR3 protein, they turn into one entry using the most common DNA and genes. This sample comprises more than 600,000 distinct CDR3 sequences, 15% to 20% of them detected only once. The leading ten clones occupy 9.5% to 13% of the sample. Based on the germline V gene, the CDR1 and CDR2 sequences are SGHRS and YFSETQ. The CDR3 goes from the cysteine to the phenylalanine over 13 residues. Left in the record is the CDR3 DNA by itself, 39 bases read in frame from the first base. V was cut back by 0 bases and J by 9 bases, leaving a gap of 10 bases between them.

The sequencing used PBMCs from blood, collected 5 days after vaccination. The V and J segments used are TRBV5-1 and TRBJ2-1; the D match is possibly TRBD1 or TRBD2, with 5 bases aligned in each. The receptor was derived from a middle-aged man who received an inactivated influenza vaccine. Donor details come from another sample of the same person, matched by shared clones. The DNA sequence follows: TGCGCCAGCAGCTTGGGCAGGGACGGTGAGCAGTTCTTC. The resulting protein is CASSLGRDGEQFF.